This TCR beta chain was sequenced in a study of beta chain features in type 1 diabetes. Turning to the study itself: Analysis included around 110,000,000 sorted cells drawn from all samples. Study-level findings and limits: All four CD4+ subsets from Type 1 diabetes patients carried moderately but significantly shorter TCRB CDR3s.

Every isolated RNA sample was fully reverse transcribed, so sequencing captured expressed TCRB transcripts. TCRdb's table, derived via immunoSEQ multiplex PCR, lists solely in-frame clones and lacks some. Here the sample spans a few hundred thousand clones, over 11% being singletons. A few counts support this clone. As yet, its antigen is unknown. With V trimmed by 1 base and J by 0 bases, 2 bases remained unmatched. In germline, CDR1 is SGHRS, CDR2 YFSETQ. The length of the CDR3 is 16 residues. The V gene is TRBV5-1, the J gene TRBJ2-1; 9 nucleotides agree with TRBD2. This TCR was recovered from a young man with type 1 diabetes. Sequenced sample: naive CD4+ T cells from blood. This chain's CDR3 is CASSLSGRPSYNEQFF. In DNA, the CDR3 is TGCGCCAGCAGCTTGAGCGGGAGGCCCTCCTACAATGAGCAGTTCTTC.